Below are 20 T cell receptor beta chains sequenced from a single sample in a study of T cells in Graves' hyperthyroidism and ophthalmopathy. There were TCR beta CDR3 regions amplified from RNA transcripts. First-round RT-PCR of the TCR CDR3 relied on the HTBI primer set. One entry per CDR3 protein results from TCRdb running MiXCR on the multiplex PCR reads. This table holds 85,000 to 110,000 distinct CDR3 sequences, roughly 44% found once. Material: blood. The receptors derive from a man in his forties with Graves' hyperthyroidism.

A word on this clonotype: A single base separates this from a much larger clone, so it may be a read error. V gene TRBV6-2 or TRBV6-3 combines with J gene TRBJ1-1; D gene ambiguous. Germline CDR1 MNHEY, CDR2 SVGEGT. The CDR3 loop spans 13 amino acids. CDR3 coding DNA: TGTGCCAGCAGCCTCAGCATGAACACTGAAGCTTCCTTT. This sequence encodes CASSLSMNTEASF.

This chain joins TRBV18 and TRBJ2-3; D is undetermined. V was shortened by 0 bases and J by 7 bases, with 8 bases between the two germline ends. The CDR3 totals 13 residues. Germline V gene lookup returns CDR1 KGHSH and CDR2 LQKENI. The CDR3 here is CASSPPSGNTQYF. The CDR3, as DNA: TGTGCCAGCTCACCACCAAGTGGGAATACGCAGTATTTT.

The J gene is TRBJ1-6, the V gene TRBV2; D uncertain. In germline, CDR1 is SNHLY, CDR2 FYNNEI. This CDR3 is built from 14 residues. Trimming removed 4 bases at V and 9 bases at J, with 13 bases between. The CDR3 DNA is TGTGCCAGCAGTGTCGGGTGGAATATTTCACCCCTCCACTTT. This encodes CASSVGWNISPLHF.

Notes on this clonotype: The junction differs from germline at one of its ends, possibly a read error. This chain links TRBV11-1 with TRBJ1-2; D ambiguous. Per the germline V gene, CDR1 is SGHAT and CDR2 is FQDESV (reference sequence). This CDR3 is 14 amino acids long. The CDR3 DNA is TGTGTCAGCAGCCCCCTTACACCCCCTTATGGCTACACCTTC. Translated: CVSSPLTPPYGYTF.

The chain combines TRBV12-3 or TRBV12-4 with TRBJ2-7; TRBD2 matches at 8 bases. This CDR3 is 10 amino acids long. The trim removed 7 bases at V and 9 bases at J, leaving 2 bases unmatched. CDR3 region: CASIAGGQYF. CDR3 bases: TGTGCCAGCATTGCGGGAGGGCAGTACTTC.

This clonotype has ten or more counts. The gene calls are TRBV7-2 and TRBJ1-2; D remains unclear. CDR3 length equals 14 residues. The ends were cut back, 7 bases at V and 8 bases at J, with 20 bases in the middle. Germline V gene sequence: CDR1 SGHTA, CDR2 FQGNSA. The CDR3 loop reads CASTFAEGSGGYTF. CDR3 DNA: TGTGCCAGCACCTTCGCCGAGGGTTCGGGGGGCTACACCTTC.

This clonotype has just one count. At one end, the junction sequence differs from germline, possibly due to a read error. The V and J genes are TRBV29-1 and TRBJ2-1; maybe TRBD1 (5 bases). CDR3 size: 15 residues. Germline-derived CDR1 and CDR2 are SQVTM and ANQGSEA. CDR3 DNA sequence: TGCAACGTTGAAGGTAAAGGCAGGGTTTACAATGAGCAGTTCTTC. Translated, it gives CNVEGKGRVYNEQFF.

The table lists this clonotype with many counts. The genes are TRBV2 and TRBJ2-7; 10 bases align to TRBD1. CDR1 is SNHLY and CDR2 is FYNNEI in the germline V gene. The CDR3 spans 14 residues. Trimming took 8 bases from V and 4 from J; bases not matched to a gene: 8. In DNA, the CDR3 is TGTGCCAGCGGCCGGGACAGGGGTTTGTACGAGCAGTACTTC. This encodes CASGRDRGLYEQYF.

There are a few counts of this clonotype. This may arise from a read error, as a much more abundant clone is one base away. The chain is built from TRBV11-2 and TRBJ2-3; 7 bases match TRBD1. Germline CDR1 is SGHAT and CDR2 is FQNNGV. CDR3 size: 16 residues. Trimming at V came to 1 base and at J to 4 bases, leaving 8 bases not matched to a gene. CDR3 amino acids: CASSLGQGVNADTQYF. The CDR3 DNA reads as TGTGCCAGCAGCTTAGGGCAGGGGGTCAACGCAGATACGCAGTATTTT. Supplemented by reference TRBV11-2 and TRBJ2-3, the full variable domain reads EAGVAQSPRYKIIEKRQSVAFWCNPISGHATLYWYQQILGQGPKLLIQFQNNGVVDDSQLPKDRFSAERLKGVDSTLKIQPAKLEDSAVYLCASSLGQGVNADTQYFGPGTRLTVL.

This CDR3 reads CASSRGTGFENIQYF. In DNA form, the CDR3 reads TGTGCCAGCAGTAGAGGGACAGGGTTCGAAAACATTCAGTACTTC. The chain is built from TRBV12-3 or TRBV12-4 and TRBJ2-4; 9 positions match TRBD1. V shed 5 bases, J shed 5 bases, and the junction held 7 bases outside the gene matches. This CDR3 spans 15 amino acids.

As concerns this clonotype: A single base separates this from a much larger clone, so it may be a read error. J is TRBJ2-3 and V is TRBV6-1, with TRBD2 as a possible D gene (6 bases). V lost 9 bases and J lost 0, with 10 bases in between. CDR3 length: 13 amino acids. Germline V gene data show CDR1 as MNHNS and CDR2 as SASEGT. DNA for the CDR3: TGTGCCAGTAGGGACTCTAGCACAGATACGCAGTATTTT. Its translation: CASRDSSTDTQYF.

This clonotype was seen only once. CDR3 sequence (DNA): TGTGCCAGCAGTAGGGGGGGGACTAGCGGGATGTACAATGAGCAGTTCTTC. As protein: CASSRGGTSGMYNEQFF. The rearrangement uses TRBV27 and TRBJ2-1, with 13 positions matching TRBD2. There are 17 residues in the CDR3. With 5 bases clipped from V and 4 bases from J, the junction kept 8 bases outside the gene matches. Germline V gives CDR1 MNHEY, CDR2 SMNVEV (reference sequence).

The rearrangement links TRBV9 to TRBJ1-1; no firm D call. The CDR3 sequence is 15 residues long. Germline assignment: CDR1 SGDLS and CDR2 YYNGEE. Trimming stripped 0 bases from V and 2 bases from J, with 11 bases between. Here the CDR3 reads CASSVGLAGNTEAFF. CDR3 nucleotide sequence: TGTGCCAGCAGCGTAGGACTAGCGGGAAACACTGAAGCTTTCTTT.

The chain has TRBV11-2 and TRBJ2-7; TRBD1 matches 8 bases. CDR3 length equals 16 residues. V dropped 1 base and J dropped 3; count of bases not matched to a gene: 8. The germline V gene has CDR1 SGHAT and CDR2 FQNNGV. CDR3 sequence: CASSLVGTGGNYEQYF. The CDR3 region has the DNA TGTGCCAGCAGCTTAGTGGGGACAGGTGGCAACTACGAGCAGTACTTC.

About this clonotype itself: Its ends do not fully match the called genes, so a read error is possible. The rearrangement uses TRBV12-3 or TRBV12-4 and TRBJ2-5; D unresolved. CDR3 length: 14 residues. As DNA, the CDR3 is TGTGGCAGCACCGACGGGCTACCTCAAGAGACCCAGTACTTC. Its protein is CGSTDGLPQETQYF.

As regards this clonotype: It is likely a read error, because the conserved phenylalanine at the end of the CDR3 is missing. The DNA is left out, because the CDR3 cannot be placed on it with certainty; the CDR3 is given as TCRdb lists it. The gene calls are TRBV2 and TRBJ2-1; the table's D call, TRBD1, was not checked against the DNA. The CDR3 region is 13 residues in length, termini included. Germline CDR1 is SNHLY and CDR2 is FYNNEI. This CDR3 is CASGLGGHNEQTL.

This clonotype appeared many times. The gene calls are TRBV2 and TRBJ1-2, with D perhaps TRBD1 (5 bases). This CDR3 spans 14 amino acids. Per germline, CDR1 SNHLY and CDR2 FYNNEI. Trimming took off 6 bases at V and 10 bases at J, with 21 bases between the two ends. The DNA of the CDR3 is TGTGCCAGCAGGGCCGGGACTGACGCTTCGCACTACACCTTC. It specifies CASRAGTDASHYTF. The full variable domain, completed using reference TRBV2 and TRBJ1-2, is EPEVTQTPSHQVTQMGQEVILRCVPISNHLYFYWYRQILGQKVEFLVSFYNNEISEKSEIFDDQFSVERPDGSNFTLKIRSTKLEDSAMYFCASRAGTDASHYTFGSGTRLTVV.

Comments on this clonotype: One end of the junction fails to match germline, which may point to a read error. The chain couples TRBV13 to TRBJ1-3; no definite D call. Germline CDR1 reads PRHDT; CDR2 reads FYEKMQ (reference sequence). CDR3 length: 13 amino acids. This CDR3 reads CASSLNIGNTICF. For the CDR3, the DNA is TGTGCCAGCAGCTTGAACATAGGAAACACCATATGTTTT.

This clonotype was recorded many times. The rearrangement uses TRBV24-1 and TRBJ1-6; D ambiguous. Germline lookup yields CDR1 KGHDR and CDR2 SFDVKD. V lost 7 bases to trimming and J lost 6 bases, with 12 bases between them. There are 14 residues in the CDR3. CDR3 in amino acids: CATRLRTINSPLHF. The CDR3, as DNA: TGTGCCACCAGGTTGCGGACTATTAATTCACCCCTCCACTTT.

This clonotype was detected many times. The V and J genes are TRBV20-1 and TRBJ1-2; no firm D call. V was pared by 3 bases and J by 6 bases, with 17 bases between. From germline, CDR1 is DFQATT and CDR2 SNEGSKA (reference sequence). This CDR3 has 14 residues. The CDR3 loop reads CSARNDATSDGYTF. In DNA, the CDR3 is TGCAGTGCTAGGAACGATGCCACCTCCGATGGCTACACCTTC.